The 9 T cell receptor beta chains reported below all come from one sample, sequenced in a study of blood T cell repertoires in COVID-19. Assay: immunoSEQ multiplex PCR; the TCRdb copy retains only in-frame clones and omits some. The sample carries about 270,000 clones, approximately 90% recorded once. The material sequenced was PBMCs or T cells enriched from blood (not recorded which). Every receptor here comes from a woman aged 30 to 39 with acute COVID-19.

This chain uses TRBV6-5 with TRBJ1-2, with 8 bases that match TRBD1. Germline lookup yields CDR1 MNHEY and CDR2 SVGAGI. The CDR3 contains 15 residues. J was trimmed by 3 bases and V by 6 bases; bases with no gene match: 9. The CDR3 DNA is TGTGCCAGCAGCCCCCCACAGGGGGAGTACTATGGCTACACCTTC. Translating it yields CASSPPQGEYYGYTF.

This sequence joins TRBV25-1 and TRBJ2-7, with 10 bases aligning to TRBD1. CDR3 size: 14 residues. Germline loops: CDR1 MGHDK, CDR2 SYGVNS. Trimming removed 1 base from V and 6 bases from J; junction bases left unmatched: 3. CDR3 coding DNA: TGTGCCAGCAGTGAATGGGGGACAGGGGCCGAGCAGTACTTC. Its protein is CASSEWGTGAEQYF.

V and J are TRBV19 and TRBJ2-5, with TRBD1 as a possible D gene (6 bases). Germline CDR1 LNHDA, CDR2 SQIVND (reference sequence). Trimming pared 9 bases from V and 4 bases from J, leaving 21 bases between. CDR3 length: 15 amino acids. CDR3 sequence (DNA): TGTGCCAGCACTCAGGGTCTGGGGGCGTTAGAGACCCAGTACTTC. Its translation: CASTQGLGALETQYF.

The V gene is TRBV10-2, the J gene TRBJ1-3, with TRBD1 identical over 7 bases. Trimming removed 2 bases from V and 8 bases from J; junction bases left unmatched: 6. Per germline, CDR1 WSHSY and CDR2 SAAADI. This CDR3 has 14 residues. CDR3 in DNA: TGCGCCAGCAGTGAGCGAGGGGGCGGGGACACCATATATTTT. This gives the protein CASSERGGGDTIYF.

This rearrangement joins TRBV20-1 to TRBJ2-3, with 7 nucleotides matching TRBD2. The CDR3 consists of 14 residues. Germline CDR1 reads DFQATT; CDR2 reads SNEGSKA (reference sequence). With V trimmed by 3 bases and J by 6 bases, 9 bases remained unmatched. CDR3 sequence: CSASGEGVDDTQYF. DNA for the CDR3: TGCAGTGCTAGTGGGGAGGGAGTTGACGATACGCAGTATTTT.

This chain connects TRBV19 to TRBJ2-1; 11 bases match TRBD2. The CDR3 is 16 residues long. The trim removed 6 bases at V and 10 bases at J, leaving 14 bases unmatched. The germline CDR1 and CDR2 sequences are LNHDA and SQIVND (reference sequence). CDR3 loop: CASSATGTSGLGEQFF. DNA of the CDR3: TGTGCCAGTAGCGCCACCGGGACTAGCGGCTTGGGGGAGCAGTTCTTC.

This rearrangement joins TRBV25-1 to TRBJ1-4; D is uncertain. V gave up 4 bases and J gave up 7 bases, with 19 bases separating them. Germline values: CDR1 MGHDK, CDR2 SYGVNS. The CDR3 has 16 residues. Written as DNA, the CDR3 is TGTGCCAGCAGTGCCGTTCGGACTCCAGACCGTGAAAAACTGTTTTTT. Protein sequence: CASSAVRTPDREKLFF. The full variable domain, completed using reference TRBV25-1 and TRBJ1-4, is EADIYQTPRYLVIGTGKKITLECSQTMGHDKMYWYQQDPGMELHLIHYSYGVNSTEKGDLSSESTVSRIRTEHFPLTLESARPSHTSQYLCASSAVRTPDREKLFFGSGTQLSVL.

In nucleotides, the CDR3 is TGTGCCAGCAGTTTCAGCGGGAGGGACTACGAGCAGTACTTC. Translating gives CASSFSGRDYEQYF. This chain links TRBV28 with TRBJ2-7; TRBD2 aligns across 10 bases. V was pared by 3 bases and J by 3 bases, with 2 bases of the junction left unmatched. The CDR3 totals 14 residues. CDR1 and CDR2 (germline): MDHEN, SYDVKM.

This chain's CDR3 is CSASSPNEQFF. The CDR3, as DNA: TGCAGTGCTAGTTCTCCTAATGAGCAGTTCTTC. V and J are TRBV20-1 and TRBJ2-1; D uncertain. The CDR3 is made up of 11 amino acids. V was trimmed by 3 bases and J by 7 bases, leaving 7 bases between them. Germline V gene lookup returns CDR1 DFQATT and CDR2 SNEGSKA (reference sequence).